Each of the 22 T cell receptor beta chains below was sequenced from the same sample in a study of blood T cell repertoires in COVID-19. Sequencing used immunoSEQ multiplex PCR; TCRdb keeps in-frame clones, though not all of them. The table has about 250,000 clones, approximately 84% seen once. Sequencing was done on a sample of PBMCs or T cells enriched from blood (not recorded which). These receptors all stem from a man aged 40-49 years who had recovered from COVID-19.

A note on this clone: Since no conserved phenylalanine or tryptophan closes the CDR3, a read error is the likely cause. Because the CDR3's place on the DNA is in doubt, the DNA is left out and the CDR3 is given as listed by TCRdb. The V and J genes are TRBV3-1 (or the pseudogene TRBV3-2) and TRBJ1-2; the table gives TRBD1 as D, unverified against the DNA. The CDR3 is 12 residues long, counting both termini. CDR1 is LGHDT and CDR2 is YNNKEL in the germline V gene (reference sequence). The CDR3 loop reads CASSQGPAAGTL.

The CDR3, as DNA: TGTGCCAGCAGTCCCGACAGGGGTATATTGGCCGGGGAGCTGTTTTTT. Translating gives CASSPDRGILAGELFF. The chain carries TRBV28 and TRBJ2-2; 8 bases line up with TRBD1. Germline CDR1 MDHEN, CDR2 SYDVKM. This CDR3 region has 16 residues. V lost 5 bases, J lost 6 bases, and 11 bases stayed unmatched.

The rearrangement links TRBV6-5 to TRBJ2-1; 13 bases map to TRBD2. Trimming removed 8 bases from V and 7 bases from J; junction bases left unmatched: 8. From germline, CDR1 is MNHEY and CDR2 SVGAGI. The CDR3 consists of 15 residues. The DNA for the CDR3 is TGTGCCAGCCGCGCGACTAGCGGGAGGCGGAATGAGCAGTTCTTC. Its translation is CASRATSGRRNEQFF.

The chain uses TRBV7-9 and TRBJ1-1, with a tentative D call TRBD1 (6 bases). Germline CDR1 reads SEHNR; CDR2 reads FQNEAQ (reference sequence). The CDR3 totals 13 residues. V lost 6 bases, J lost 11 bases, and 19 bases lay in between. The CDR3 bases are TGTGCCAGCAGGCCGTTGGGGGCCTCCGAGGCTTTCTTT. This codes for CASRPLGASEAFF.

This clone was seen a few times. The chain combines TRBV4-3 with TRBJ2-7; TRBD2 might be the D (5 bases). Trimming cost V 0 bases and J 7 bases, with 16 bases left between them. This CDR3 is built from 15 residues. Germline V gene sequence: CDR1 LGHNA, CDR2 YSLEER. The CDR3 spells CASSQDVGRPGEQYF. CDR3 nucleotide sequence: TGCGCCAGCAGCCAAGATGTGGGCAGGCCGGGGGAGCAGTACTTC.

CDR3: CASSPGPNYGYTF. The CDR3 DNA follows: TGTGCCAGCAGCCCCGGTCCCAACTATGGCTACACCTTC. The chain joins TRBV7-2 to TRBJ1-2; D unclear. This CDR3 has 13 amino acids. CDR1 is SGHTA, CDR2 FQGNSA, per germline. The germline V and J ends were trimmed by 5 bases and 2 bases, with 9 bases remaining between them. Supplemented by reference TRBV7-2 and TRBJ1-2, the full variable domain reads GAGVSQSPSNKVTEKGKDVELRCDPISGHTALYWYRQSLGQGLEFLIYFQGNSAPDKSGLPSDRFSAERTGGSVSTLTIQRTQQEDSAVYLCASSPGPNYGYTFGSGTRLTVV.

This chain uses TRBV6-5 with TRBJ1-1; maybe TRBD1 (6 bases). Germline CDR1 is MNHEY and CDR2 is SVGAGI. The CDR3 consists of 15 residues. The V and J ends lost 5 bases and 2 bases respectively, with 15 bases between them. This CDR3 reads CASSTLTGLNTEAFF. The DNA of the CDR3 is TGTGCCAGCAGTACACTGACAGGACTCAACACTGAAGCTTTCTTT.

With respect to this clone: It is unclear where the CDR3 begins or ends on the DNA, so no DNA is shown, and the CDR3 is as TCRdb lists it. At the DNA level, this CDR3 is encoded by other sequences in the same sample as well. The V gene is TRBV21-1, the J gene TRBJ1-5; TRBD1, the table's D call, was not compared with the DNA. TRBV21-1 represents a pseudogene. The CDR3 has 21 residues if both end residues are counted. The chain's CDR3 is CASSAVGQGNQGFGNNQPQHF.

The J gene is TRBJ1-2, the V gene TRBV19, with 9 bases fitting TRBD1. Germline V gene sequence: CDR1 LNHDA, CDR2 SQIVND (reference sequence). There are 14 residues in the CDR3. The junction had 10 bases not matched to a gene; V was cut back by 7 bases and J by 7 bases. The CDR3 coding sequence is TGTGCCAGTAACCCGGGACAGGGTAAACTTGGCTACACCTTC. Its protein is CASNPGQGKLGYTF.

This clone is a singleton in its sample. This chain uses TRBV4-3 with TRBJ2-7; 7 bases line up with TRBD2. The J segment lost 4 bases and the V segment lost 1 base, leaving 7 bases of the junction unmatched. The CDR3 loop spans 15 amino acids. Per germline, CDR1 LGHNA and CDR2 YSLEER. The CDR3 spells CASSQVETSSYEQYF. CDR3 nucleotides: TGCGCCAGCAGCCAAGTTGAGACTAGCTCATACGAGCAGTACTTC.

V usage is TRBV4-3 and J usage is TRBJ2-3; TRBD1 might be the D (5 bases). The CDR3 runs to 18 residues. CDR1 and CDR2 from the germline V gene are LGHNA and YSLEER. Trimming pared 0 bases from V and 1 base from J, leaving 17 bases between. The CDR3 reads CASSQESVSTGGTDTQYF. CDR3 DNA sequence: TGCGCCAGCAGCCAAGAGTCGGTGAGCACAGGCGGCACAGATACGCAGTATTTT.

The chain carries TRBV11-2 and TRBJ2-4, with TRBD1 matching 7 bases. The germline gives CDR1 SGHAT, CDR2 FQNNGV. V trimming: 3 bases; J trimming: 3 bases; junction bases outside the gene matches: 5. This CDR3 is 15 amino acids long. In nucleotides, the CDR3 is TGTGCCAGCAGCTTCGTAAACAGGGGCAAAAACATTCAGTACTTC. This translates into CASSFVNRGKNIQYF.

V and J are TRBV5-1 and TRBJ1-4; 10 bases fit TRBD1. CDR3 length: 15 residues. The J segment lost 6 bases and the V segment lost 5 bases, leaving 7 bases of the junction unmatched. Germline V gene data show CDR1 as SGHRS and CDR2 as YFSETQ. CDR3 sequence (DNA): TGCGCCAGCAGTTTCGACAGGGGGCTGGATGAAAAACTGTTTTTT. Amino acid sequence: CASSFDRGLDEKLFF.

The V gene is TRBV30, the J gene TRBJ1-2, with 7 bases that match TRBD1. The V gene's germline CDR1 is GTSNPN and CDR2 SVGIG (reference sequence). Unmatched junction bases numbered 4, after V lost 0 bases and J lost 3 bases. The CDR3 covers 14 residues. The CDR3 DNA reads TGTGCCTGGAGTGTGCACAGGGGTGACTATGGCTACACCTTC. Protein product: CAWSVHRGDYGYTF.

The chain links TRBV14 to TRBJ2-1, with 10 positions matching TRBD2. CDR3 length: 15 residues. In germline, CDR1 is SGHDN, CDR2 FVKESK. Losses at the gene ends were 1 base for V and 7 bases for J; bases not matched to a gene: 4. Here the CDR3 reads CASSQVLAGVNEQFF. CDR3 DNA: TGTGCCAGCAGCCAAGTTCTAGCGGGAGTTAATGAGCAGTTCTTC.

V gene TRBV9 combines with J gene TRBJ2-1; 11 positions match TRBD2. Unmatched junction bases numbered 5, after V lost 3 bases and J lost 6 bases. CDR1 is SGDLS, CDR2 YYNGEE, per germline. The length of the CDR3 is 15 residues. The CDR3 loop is CASSGDGTSGNEQFF. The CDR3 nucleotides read TGTGCCAGCAGCGGGGACGGGACTAGCGGCAATGAGCAGTTCTTC.

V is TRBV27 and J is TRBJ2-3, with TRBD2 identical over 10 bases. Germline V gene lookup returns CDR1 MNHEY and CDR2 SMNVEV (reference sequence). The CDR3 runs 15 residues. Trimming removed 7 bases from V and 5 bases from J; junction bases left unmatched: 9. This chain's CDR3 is CASNRLAGEKDTQYF. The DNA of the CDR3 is TGTGCCAGCAATCGACTAGCGGGCGAGAAAGATACGCAGTATTTT.

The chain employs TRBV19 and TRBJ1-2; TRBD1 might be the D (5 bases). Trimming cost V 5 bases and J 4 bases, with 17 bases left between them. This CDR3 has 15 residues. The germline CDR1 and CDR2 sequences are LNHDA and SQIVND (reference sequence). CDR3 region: CASSPHRGTSYGYTF. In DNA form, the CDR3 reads TGTGCCAGTAGTCCGCACCGGGGGACCAGCTATGGCTACACCTTC. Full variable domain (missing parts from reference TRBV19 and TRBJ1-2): DGGITQSPKYLFRKEGQNVTLSCEQNLNHDAMYWYRQDPGQGLRLIYYSQIVNDFQKGDIAEGYSVSREKKESFPLTVTSAQKNPTAFYLCASSPHRGTSYGYTFGSGTRLTVV.

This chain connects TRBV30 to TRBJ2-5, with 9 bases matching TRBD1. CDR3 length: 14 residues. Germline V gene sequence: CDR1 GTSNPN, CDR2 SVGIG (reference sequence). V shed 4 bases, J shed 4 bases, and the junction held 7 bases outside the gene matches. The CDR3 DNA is TGTGCCTGGACCGGGGACAGGGTAGGAGAGACCCAGTACTTC. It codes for CAWTGDRVGETQYF.

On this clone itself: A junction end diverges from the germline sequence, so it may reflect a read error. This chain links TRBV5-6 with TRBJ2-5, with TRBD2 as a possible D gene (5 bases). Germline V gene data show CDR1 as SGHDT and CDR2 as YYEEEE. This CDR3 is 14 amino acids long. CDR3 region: CASSLRGSSEAQYF. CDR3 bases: TGTGCCAGCAGCCTAAGAGGGAGTTCAGAGGCCCAGTACTTC.

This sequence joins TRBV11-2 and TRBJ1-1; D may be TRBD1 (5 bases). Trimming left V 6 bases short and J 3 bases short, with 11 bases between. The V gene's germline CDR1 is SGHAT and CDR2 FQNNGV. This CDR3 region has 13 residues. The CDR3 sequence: CASSGAYDTEAFF. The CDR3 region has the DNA TGTGCCAGCAGTGGGGCGTATGACACTGAAGCTTTCTTT.

The CDR3 loop is CSARRPERQFF. The CDR3, as DNA: TGCAGTGCCCGACGACCGGAGAGGCAGTTCTTC. The chain carries TRBV20-1 and TRBJ2-1; D gene unclear. Germline values: CDR1 DFQATT, CDR2 SNEGSKA (reference sequence). Trimming shortened V by 6 bases and J by 12 bases, and 15 bases separated the two germline ends. CDR3 length equals 11 residues.